The 15 T cell receptor beta chains below all came from one sample that was sequenced in a study of OX40 agonist ivuxolimab in advanced cancers. The library relied on the immunoSEQ multiplex PCR assay. The immuneACCESS repertoire file appears here via TCRdb, limited to in-frame rearrangements. These files lack a portion of the clones; in checked studies, under half of the deficit traces to unresolved V genes, and the cause of the others is not known. For this sample the table gives some 70,000 clones, of which just over 90% were detected only once. The ten biggest clones cover 2% to 2.5% of the sample. Sequencing was performed on CD4+ or CD8+ T cells sorted from blood, taken in a trial of the OX40 agonist ivuxolimab. Every receptor here comes from an adult with an advanced solid tumor such as melanoma, head and neck, liver or kidney cancer.

The chain has TRBV7-8 and TRBJ1-5, with 7 bases that match TRBD1. The CDR3 has 14 amino acids. Germline loops: CDR1 SGHVS, CDR2 FQNEAQ. V lost 1 base and J lost 4; bases outside the gene matches: 1. CDR3 protein: CASSLVQGNQPQHF. CDR3 nucleotide sequence: TGTGCCAGCAGCTTAGTACAGGGGAATCAGCCCCAGCATTTT.

The chain employs TRBV5-1 and TRBJ2-7; 10 nucleotides match TRBD2. V was clipped by 0 bases and J by 2 bases; unmatched bases: 5. The CDR3 spans 16 residues. Germline loops: CDR1 SGHRS, CDR2 YFSETQ. The CDR3: CASSLAASGSTYEQYF. DNA of the CDR3: TGCGCCAGCAGCTTGGCCGCTAGCGGGAGTACCTACGAGCAGTACTTC.

This clone was observed a few times. The V and J genes are TRBV5-1 and TRBJ2-3; D ambiguous. This CDR3 is built from 13 residues. Trimming pared 3 bases from V and 2 bases from J, leaving 7 bases between. Germline-derived CDR1 and CDR2 are SGHRS and YFSETQ. DNA for the CDR3: TGCGCCAGCAGCTCTGACACCACAGATACGCAGTATTTT. The encoded protein is CASSSDTTDTQYF.

Written as DNA, the CDR3 is TGTGCCAGTAGTATAGGTGGGGCTTCGGACACTGAAGCTTTCTTT. Protein sequence: CASSIGGASDTEAFF. The rearrangement links TRBV19 to TRBJ1-1, with D tentatively TRBD1 (5 bases). Germline CDR1 is LNHDA and CDR2 is SQIVND (reference sequence). The CDR3 runs to 15 residues. Trimming removed 1 base at V and 3 bases at J, with 12 bases between.

There are a few counts of this clone. This chain joins TRBV4-2 and TRBJ1-2; 10 bases map to TRBD1. Germline V lookup: CDR1 LGHNA, CDR2 YNFKEQ. The CDR3 has 15 amino acids. V shed 4 bases and J 8 bases; nucleotides not matched to a gene: 10. CDR3 DNA: TGTGCCAGCAGCCCTGACAGGGGGCGCTCGGTAGGCTACACCTTC. Protein product: CASSPDRGRSVGYTF.

The genes are TRBV30 and TRBJ1-2; unclear D gene. Trimming left V 1 base short and J 7 bases short, with 16 bases between. CDR3 size: 14 residues. In germline, CDR1 is GTSNPN, CDR2 SVGIG (reference sequence). CDR3 DNA sequence: TGTGCCTGGAGTGAGCATTTTGCAGGTTTTGGCTACACCTTC. Residues: CAWSEHFAGFGYTF.

The chain has TRBV5-4 and TRBJ2-2; D may be TRBD2 (5 bases). CDR1 and CDR2 from the germline V gene are SGHNT and YYREEE (reference sequence). The CDR3 extends over 12 amino acids. The ends were cut back, 7 bases at V and 3 bases at J, with 7 bases in the middle. The CDR3 bases are TGTGCCAGCGGGCGGGACACCGGGGAGCTGTTTTTT. This encodes CASGRDTGELFF. Complete variable domain (other parts from reference TRBV5-4 and TRBJ2-2): ETGVTQSPTHLIKTRGQQVTLRCSSQSGHNTVSWYQQALGQGPQFIFQYYREEENGRGNFPPRFSGLQFPNYSSELNVNALELDDSALYLCASGRDTGELFFGEGSRLTVL.

This chain uses TRBV6-1 with TRBJ2-1, with D hard to call. The CDR3 is made up of 11 amino acids. Per the germline V gene, CDR1 is MNHNS and CDR2 is SASEGT. Trimming took 4 bases from V and 6 from J, leaving 4 bases between them. The CDR3 protein is CASSVVNEQFF. In DNA form, the CDR3 reads TGTGCCAGCAGTGTCGTCAATGAGCAGTTCTTC.

This chain uses TRBV7-8 with TRBJ2-5; 10 bases are shared with TRBD2. Germline V gene data show CDR1 as SGHVS and CDR2 as FQNEAQ. The CDR3 has 16 residues. Trimming at V came to 1 base and at J to 1 base, leaving 3 bases not matched to a gene. This CDR3 reads CASSLGTSGFQETQYF. DNA of the CDR3: TGTGCCAGCAGCTTAGGGACTAGCGGTTTCCAAGAGACCCAGTACTTC. The complete variable domain, with remaining parts taken from reference TRBV7-8 and TRBJ2-5, reads GAGVSQSPRYKVAKRGQDVALRCDPISGHVSLFWYQQALGQGPEFLTYFQNEAQLDKSGLPSDRFFAERPEGSVSTLKIQRTQQEDSAVYLCASSLGTSGFQETQYFGPGTRLLVL.

The chain employs TRBV5-1 and TRBJ2-1; D may be TRBD2 (6 bases). This CDR3 contains 14 residues. The V end was cut by 4 bases, the J end by 6 bases, with 14 bases between. Germline lookup yields CDR1 SGHRS and CDR2 YFSETQ. The CDR3 DNA sequence: TGCGCCAGCAGCATAGTAGGAGGGCCCAATGAGCAGTTCTTC. Translated: CASSIVGGPNEQFF.

The genes are TRBV5-6 and TRBJ1-6; D remains unclear. Germline loops: CDR1 SGHDT, CDR2 YYEEEE. CDR3 length: 13 residues. V was shortened by 3 bases and J by 9 bases, with 10 bases between the two germline ends. CDR3 sequence reads: CASSSTGFSPLHF. The CDR3 DNA reads as TGTGCCAGCAGCTCCACCGGCTTTTCACCCCTCCACTTT.

The chain uses TRBV5-1 and TRBJ2-3, with D tentatively TRBD2 (6 bases). CDR1 is SGHRS, CDR2 YFSETQ, per germline. V lost 7 bases, J lost 6 bases, and 18 bases lay in between. The CDR3 extends over 14 amino acids. CDR3 sequence (DNA): TGCGCCAGCTTCACTGGAGGGTTGGACGATACGCAGTATTTT. This gives the protein CASFTGGLDDTQYF.

The V and J genes are TRBV10-3 and TRBJ1-2; 8 bases fit TRBD1. The CDR3 length is 13 residues. Trimming took 6 bases from V and 6 from J; bases not matched to a gene: 6. Germline CDR1 reads ENHRY; CDR2 reads SYGVKD. Written as DNA, the CDR3 is TGTGCCATCAGCTCCCTACAGGGGGATGGCTACACCTTC. Translation: CAISSLQGDGYTF.

This rearrangement joins TRBV7-9 to TRBJ2-3; D is perhaps TRBD1 (5 bases). This CDR3 is 16 amino acids long. Germline assignment: CDR1 SEHNR and CDR2 FQNEAQ (reference sequence). The ends were cut back, 4 bases at V and 2 bases at J, with 16 bases in the middle. The CDR3 here is CASSSPGLYDTDTQYF. CDR3 DNA sequence: TGTGCCAGCAGCTCCCCAGGGCTTTACGACACAGATACGCAGTATTTT.

V is TRBV19 and J is TRBJ2-2; TRBD1 matches 9 bases. This CDR3 is built from 16 residues. Germline-derived CDR1 and CDR2 are LNHDA and SQIVND (reference sequence). J was trimmed by 1 base and V by 5 bases; bases with no gene match: 5. This chain's CDR3 is CASSRTGAQNTGELFF. DNA of the CDR3: TGTGCCAGTAGTCGGACAGGGGCGCAGAACACCGGGGAGCTGTTTTTT. The variable domain in full, completed from reference TRBV19 and TRBJ2-2, reads DGGITQSPKYLFRKEGQNVTLSCEQNLNHDAMYWYRQDPGQGLRLIYYSQIVNDFQKGDIAEGYSVSREKKESFPLTVTSAQKNPTAFYLCASSRTGAQNTGELFFGEGSRLTVL.